The clone carrying this TCR beta chain has at least ten counts. Germline V CDR1 and CDR2: SGHTA, FQGNSA. The CDR3 extends over 16 amino acids. Trimming cost V 1 base and J 2 bases; bases outside gene matches: 3. Preparing the TCRbeta library involved the use of unique molecular identifiers. MiXCR was run by TCRdb on the PCR reads, yielding one entry per CDR3 protein. This sample has fewer than 120,000 distinct CDR3 sequences, with approximately 10% found just once. These data come from a study of T-cell reconstitution after alpha-beta-depleted transplantation in children. V and J are TRBV7-2 and TRBJ1-3; TRBD1 aligns across 9 bases. The input for sequencing was PBMCs from the stem cell graft donor, taken from the stem cell graft. The source is a human donor who donated a stem cell graft to a child with acute lymphoblastic leukemia. The CDR3 DNA reads as TGTGCCAGCAGCTTAGGGGGACAGGGAACTGGAAACACCATATATTTT. This encodes CASSLGGQGTGNTIYF. Full variable domain (remainder filled in from reference TRBV7-2 and TRBJ1-3): GAGVSQSPSNKVTEKGKDVELRCDPISGHTALYWYRQSLGQGLEFLIYFQGNSAPDKSGLPSDRFSAERTGGSVSTLTIQRTQQEDSAVYLCASSLGGQGTGNTIYFGEGSWLTVV.